The entry below describes one T cell receptor beta chain. Antigen: not known. This sample is part of a study of cytomegalovirus exposure and HLA in healthy donors. Findings and limits, study-wide: A few chains tied to CMV proved CMV antigen-specific in vitro. Later analysis demonstrated an association between a missense DCLRE1C variant and TCR beta V- and J-gene trimming. The study put 150 or so TCR beta chains on its list as cytomegalovirus-associated.

Primers for the PCR totalled 60 Vbeta and 13 Jbeta. Assay used: immunoSEQ multiplex PCR; TCRdb lists only in-frame clones, some missing. The sample records about 150,000 clones, 65% to 85% being singletons. The CDR3 length is 16 residues. Germline values: CDR1 GTSNPN, CDR2 SVGIG (reference sequence). Between the trimmed V and J ends, which lost 0 bases and 4 bases, there was a span of 18 bases. This chain connects TRBV30 to TRBJ1-2; D might be TRBD1 (6 bases). Sequenced sample: PBMCs. This receptor was identified in a male donor in good health and CMV-seronegative. This chain's CDR3 is CAWSVLAQGFAYGYTF. The DNA of the CDR3 is TGTGCCTGGAGTGTACTGGCCCAGGGGTTCGCCTATGGCTACACCTTC.